Listed here are 6 T cell receptor beta chains from one sample, sequenced in a study of T-cell memory formation after mild COVID-19. TCRdb re-analysed the 5' RACE reads in MiXCR, keeping a single row per CDR3 protein. Of around 250,000 distinct CDR3 sequences listed, approximately 15% were seen once; the top ten hold 2.1%. Source material: PBMCs or a T cell subset sorted from them (not recorded which). These receptors all stem from an adult woman who had mild COVID-19 (a few samples of this study predate the infection). Cell type and time point are not known.

This clonotype was counted only a few times. This chain joins TRBV2 and TRBJ1-1; 7 nucleotides match TRBD1. The V gene end was trimmed by 2 bases and the J gene end by 1 base; junction bases not matched to a gene: 16. CDR3 length: 19 amino acids. Germline values: CDR1 SNHLY, CDR2 FYNNEI. The CDR3 DNA follows: TGTGCCAGCAGTGAAAACCCAGACAGGGTAGCCCGGAAGAACACTGAAGCTTTCTTT. Translating it yields CASSENPDRVARKNTEAFF.

Ten or more counts support this clonotype. This sequence joins TRBV12-3 or TRBV12-4 and TRBJ2-1, with TRBD2 as a possible D gene (6 bases). V was trimmed by 5 bases and J by 6 bases, leaving 11 bases between them. This CDR3 has 13 residues. The CDR3 DNA sequence: TGTGCCAGCAGTCCGACTAGTAGCAATGAGCAGTTCTTC. Amino acid sequence: CASSPTSSNEQFF.

This chain connects TRBV5-1 to TRBJ2-1; 16 nucleotides agree with TRBD2. The CDR3 is 15 residues long. The V gene's germline CDR1 is SGHRS and CDR2 YFSETQ. V lost 4 bases to trimming and J lost 9 bases; unmatched junction nucleotides: 4. CDR3 protein: CASSPGTSGGVEQFF. The CDR3 DNA follows: TGCGCCAGCAGCCCCGGGACTAGCGGGGGGGTTGAGCAGTTCTTC.

The V call is TRBV4-2, the J call TRBJ2-3, with 9 bases matching TRBD2. V lost 4 bases and J lost 4; bases outside the gene matches: 12. This CDR3 has 17 amino acids. Germline lookup yields CDR1 LGHNA and CDR2 YNFKEQ. The CDR3 DNA reads TGTGCCAGCAGCCCCTCCGGCGGGAGGGGCTCCTCAGATACGCAGTATTTT. Its protein product is CASSPSGGRGSSDTQYF.

There are a few counts of this clonotype. The chain employs TRBV30 and TRBJ1-1; D is unclear. Trimming cost V 4 bases and J 2 bases, with 11 bases left between them. CDR1 and CDR2 from the germline V gene are GTSNPN and SVGIG (reference sequence). The CDR3 is 13 residues long. The CDR3 DNA reads as TGTGCCTGGAAACCAGGCGGAAACACTGAAGCTTTCTTT. Protein sequence: CAWKPGGNTEAFF.

The CDR3: CASSPQVQALYEQYF. CDR3 nucleotides: TGTGCCAGCAGCCCCCAAGTGCAGGCTTTATACGAGCAGTACTTC. The J gene is TRBJ2-7, the V gene TRBV7-6; D ambiguous. This CDR3 has 15 residues. Germline assignment: CDR1 SGHVS and CDR2 FNYEAQ. The ends were cut back, 5 bases at V and 4 bases at J, with 18 bases in the middle.